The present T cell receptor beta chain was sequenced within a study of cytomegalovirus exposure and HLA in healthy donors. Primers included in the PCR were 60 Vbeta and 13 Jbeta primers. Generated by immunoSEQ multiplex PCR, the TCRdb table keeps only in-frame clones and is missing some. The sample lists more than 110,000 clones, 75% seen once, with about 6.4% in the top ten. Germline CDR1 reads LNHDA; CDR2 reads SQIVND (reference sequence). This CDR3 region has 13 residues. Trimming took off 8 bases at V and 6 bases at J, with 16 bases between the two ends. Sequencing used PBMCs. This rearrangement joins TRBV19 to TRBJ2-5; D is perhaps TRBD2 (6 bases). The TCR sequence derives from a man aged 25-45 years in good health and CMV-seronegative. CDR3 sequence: CASRGLMSKTQYF. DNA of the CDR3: TGTGCCAGTCGGGGACTGATGTCTAAGACCCAGTACTTC. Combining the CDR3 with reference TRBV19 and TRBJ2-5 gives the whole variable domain DGGITQSPKYLFRKEGQNVTLSCEQNLNHDAMYWYRQDPGQGLRLIYYSQIVNDFQKGDIAEGYSVSREKKESFPLTVTSAQKNPTAFYLCASRGLMSKTQYFGPGTRLLVL.